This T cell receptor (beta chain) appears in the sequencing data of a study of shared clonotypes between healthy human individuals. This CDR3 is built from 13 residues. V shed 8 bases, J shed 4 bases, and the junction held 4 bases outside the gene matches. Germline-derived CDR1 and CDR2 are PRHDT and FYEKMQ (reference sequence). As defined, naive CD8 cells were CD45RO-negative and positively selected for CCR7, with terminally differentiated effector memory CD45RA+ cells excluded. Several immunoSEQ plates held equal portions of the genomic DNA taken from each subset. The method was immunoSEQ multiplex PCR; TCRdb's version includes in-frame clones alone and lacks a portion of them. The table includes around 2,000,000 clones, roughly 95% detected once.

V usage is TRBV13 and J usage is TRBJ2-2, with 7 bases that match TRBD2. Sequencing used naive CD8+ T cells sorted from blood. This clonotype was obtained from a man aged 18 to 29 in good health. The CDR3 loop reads CASGEGGTGELFF. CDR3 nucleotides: TGTGCCAGCGGGGAGGGAGGCACCGGGGAGCTGTTTTTT.